The 30 T cell receptor beta chains in this list originate from one sample, sequenced in a study of CXCR3-negative and CXCR3-positive naive CD8 T cells. Study-wide points: CXCR3-positive naive cells had more hydrophobic TRB CDR3s than CXCR3-negative naive cells.

The method, 5' RACE with UMI labels, was used to prepare the TRB cDNA libraries. One entry per CDR3 protein, without DNA, is what TCRdb gives after re-calling the 5' RACE reads. The sample is made up of some 120,000 distinct CDR3 sequences, and the top ten hold 0.59% of it. For these TCRs, the target antigens are not known. Sequenced sample: naive CXCR3+ CD8+ T cells from blood. Subset reported: CD45RO-CCR7+CD27+CD95- naive CD8+ T cells expressing CXCR3 (TNR3+). The source of these receptors is a human donor in good health. Some clones in this sample may be carry-over from other donors' samples.

The V call is TRBV4-3, the J call TRBJ1-4. Germline V lookup: CDR1 LGHNA, CDR2 YSLEER. The CDR3 extends over 16 amino acids. The CDR3 is CASSQDGVVGGGKLFF.

The chain uses TRBV28 and TRBJ1-5. The germline gives CDR1 MDHEN, CDR2 SYDVKM. The CDR3 is 13 residues long. The CDR3 is CASGEFFNQPQHF.

This chain connects TRBV28 to TRBJ2-2; TCRdb returns TRBD1, unconfirmable since there is no DNA. Germline V gene lookup returns CDR1 MDHEN and CDR2 SYDVKM. CDR3 length: 14 amino acids. The CDR3 here is CASSPRLPGGELFF.

The V and J genes are TRBV5-6 and TRBJ2-1. The CDR3 totals 16 residues. CDR1 and CDR2 (germline): SGHDT, YYEEEE. CDR3 amino acids: CASSLSTRGLYNEQFF.

This sequence joins TRBV6-2 or TRBV6-3 and TRBJ2-7; the TCRdb call, TRBD2, lacks DNA for checking. The germline gives CDR1 MNHEY, CDR2 SVGEGT. The CDR3 runs to 14 residues. CDR3 loop: CASSYGTSTYEQYF.

The genes are TRBV7-6 and TRBJ2-5; TCRdb selects TRBD1, and the lack of DNA leaves this call unchecked. Germline V gene data show CDR1 as SGHVS and CDR2 as FNYEAQ. The CDR3 spans 16 residues. The chain's CDR3 is CASSLPIQGAAETQYF.

This chain connects TRBV21-1 to TRBJ2-7; TCRdb calls TRBD2, which cannot be checked without DNA. TRBV21-1 is shown as a pseudogene. This CDR3 comprises 16 residues. CDR3 in amino acids: CASSQPGLAGPYEQYF.

This chain joins TRBV27 and TRBJ1-6. Germline CDR1 and CDR2: MNHEY and SMNVEV (reference sequence). This CDR3 has 17 residues. CDR3 sequence reads: CASSLSRGSSYNSPLHF.

The CDR3 spells CASRTMLQETQYF. The V and J genes are TRBV6-2 or TRBV6-3 and TRBJ2-5. Germline-derived CDR1 and CDR2 are MNHEY and SVGEGT. The CDR3 extends over 13 amino acids.

V and J are TRBV7-3 and TRBJ1-6; the D gene TCRdb calls, TRBD1, cannot be checked with no DNA. The V gene's germline CDR1 is SGHTA and CDR2 FQGTGA. CDR3 length equals 17 residues. The CDR3 spells CASSLRWTGTYNSPLHF. The entire variable domain, with the rest obtained from reference TRBV7-3 and TRBJ1-6, is as follows: GAGVSQTPSNKVTEKGKYVELRCDPISGHTALYWYRQSLGQGPEFLIYFQGTGAADDSGLPNDRFFAVRPEGSVSTLKIQRTERGDSAVYLCASSLRWTGTYNSPLHFGNGTRLTVT.

V is TRBV10-3 and J is TRBJ2-7; the TRBD2 assignment by TCRdb is unverifiable without DNA. CDR3 size: 20 residues. CDR1 and CDR2 from the germline V gene are ENHRY and SYGVKD. The CDR3 sequence: CAISDPGSGTSGRALYEQYF.

This chain's CDR3 is CSARVLTEGPPDTQYF. This chain connects TRBV20-1 to TRBJ2-3; TCRdb designates TRBD2, a call that cannot be tested without DNA. The germline V gene has CDR1 DFQATT and CDR2 SNEGSKA (reference sequence). CDR3 length equals 16 residues.

This chain connects TRBV7-9 to TRBJ2-7; checking the TCRdb D call of TRBD2 is not possible without DNA. Per germline, CDR1 SEHNR and CDR2 FQNEAQ (reference sequence). CDR3 length equals 14 residues. Here the CDR3 reads CASSLGPAPYEQYF.

The rearrangement uses TRBV29-1 and TRBJ1-1. The CDR3 is 12 residues long. Germline V lookup: CDR1 SQVTM, CDR2 ANQGSEA. CDR3 region: CSVEGDSDEAFF.

V is TRBV7-8 and J is TRBJ2-3. Germline V CDR1 and CDR2: SGHVS, FQNEAQ. The CDR3 runs to 15 residues. The CDR3 is CASINYGHDTDTQYF.

J is TRBJ2-3 and V is TRBV12-3 or TRBV12-4; checking the TCRdb D call of TRBD1 is not possible without DNA. The length of the CDR3 is 21 residues. CDR3 region: CASSFHPPIGVGRTSTDTQYF.

This sequence joins TRBV5-6 and TRBJ2-5; TCRdb proposes TRBD2, but this gene call is untestable without DNA. The germline V gene encodes CDR1 SGHDT and CDR2 YYEEEE. CDR3 length equals 15 residues. The CDR3 loop reads CASSLVGSVQETQYF. The whole variable domain, filled in from reference TRBV5-6 and TRBJ2-5, reads DAGVTQSPTHLIKTRGQQVTLRCSPKSGHDTVSWYQQALGQGPQFIFQYYEEEERQRGNFPDRFSGHQFPNYSSELNVNALLLGDSALYLCASSLVGSVQETQYFGPGTRLLVL.

CDR3 residues: CASSEPPGQGGTEAFF. J is TRBJ1-1 and V is TRBV6-1; TCRdb's D call of TRBD1 is untestable without DNA. Germline V gene sequence: CDR1 MNHNS, CDR2 SASEGT. The CDR3 runs 16 residues.

V usage is TRBV11-2 and J usage is TRBJ2-2. The germline CDR1 and CDR2 sequences are SGHAT and FQNNGV. The CDR3 totals 12 residues. This CDR3 is CASSLNPGELFF.

The chain employs TRBV11-2 and TRBJ2-3. The CDR3 sequence is 16 residues long. Per the germline V gene, CDR1 is SGHAT and CDR2 is FQNNGV. This chain's CDR3 is CASSLGSVFSTDTQYF.

The V call is TRBV7-3, the J call TRBJ1-6; TCRdb's D call, TRBD1, is unchecked because there is no DNA. CDR3 length equals 13 residues. Germline values: CDR1 SGHTA, CDR2 FQGTGA. The chain's CDR3 is CASRPGGDSPLHF.

V usage is TRBV6-1 and J usage is TRBJ2-7; absent DNA, TCRdb's TRBD1 call cannot be checked. This CDR3 is 14 amino acids long. Germline V lookup: CDR1 MNHNS, CDR2 SASEGT. The CDR3 loop reads CASSALGTASEQYF.

The chain combines TRBV7-9 with TRBJ2-1; TCRdb's D gene call, TRBD2, goes unchecked for lack of DNA. CDR3 length equals 17 residues. Looked up from germline, CDR1 is SEHNR and CDR2 is FQNEAQ (reference sequence). The CDR3: CASSAIQGTSPRNEQFF.

This sequence joins TRBV6-5 and TRBJ2-1; no DNA is available, so the TRBD2 call from TCRdb remains unchecked. Germline V gene sequence: CDR1 MNHEY, CDR2 SVGAGI. This CDR3 spans 13 amino acids. The CDR3 region is CASSYREHNEQFF.

The gene calls are TRBV19 and TRBJ1-5. CDR1 LNHDA and CDR2 SQIVND come from the germline V gene (reference sequence). CDR3 length: 14 residues. The chain's CDR3 is CASSIDQEYQPQHF.

The rearrangement links TRBV23-1 to TRBJ2-1; lacking DNA, the TRBD1 call made by TCRdb goes unchecked. TRBV23-1 is assigned to the ORF class and has an uncertain function. The CDR3 extends over 18 amino acids. The CDR3 protein is CASSQSLDRGLYYNEQFF.

The chain has TRBV6-2 or TRBV6-3 and TRBJ2-7; TCRdb gives TRBD1 as the D gene, but with no DNA this cannot be confirmed. CDR1 and CDR2 (germline): MNHEY, SVGEGT. The CDR3 extends over 15 amino acids. The CDR3 loop reads CASSYSNPRGFEQYF.

The chain has TRBV10-3 and TRBJ2-6. The CDR3 runs to 16 residues. Germline values: CDR1 ENHRY, CDR2 SYGVKD. CDR3 in amino acids: CAISDSGSSGANVLTF.

This chain uses TRBV4-1 with TRBJ1-5. The germline CDR1 and CDR2 sequences are MGHRA and YSYEKL. The CDR3 contains 13 residues. CDR3: CASSQDWGQPQHF.

J is TRBJ1-1 and V is TRBV19. The CDR3 contains 15 residues. CDR1 and CDR2 (germline): LNHDA, SQIVND (reference sequence). The CDR3 here is CASSPIGGFGTEAFF.